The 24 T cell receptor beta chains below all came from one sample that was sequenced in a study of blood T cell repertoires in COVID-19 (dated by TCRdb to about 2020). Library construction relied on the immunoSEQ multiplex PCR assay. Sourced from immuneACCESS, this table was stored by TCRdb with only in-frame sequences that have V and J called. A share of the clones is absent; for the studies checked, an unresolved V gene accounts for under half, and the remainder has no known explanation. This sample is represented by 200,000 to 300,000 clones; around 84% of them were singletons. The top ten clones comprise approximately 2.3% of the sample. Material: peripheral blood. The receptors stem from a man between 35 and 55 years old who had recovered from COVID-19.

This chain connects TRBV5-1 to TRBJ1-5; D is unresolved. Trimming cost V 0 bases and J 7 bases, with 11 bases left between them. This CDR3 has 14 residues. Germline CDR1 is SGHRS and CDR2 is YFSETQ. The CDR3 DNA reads TGCGCCAGCAGCTTGGGGGAAGCGGGACAGCCCCAGCATTTT. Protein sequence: CASSLGEAGQPQHF. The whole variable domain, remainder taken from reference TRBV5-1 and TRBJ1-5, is KAGVTQTPRYLIKTRGQQVTLSCSPISGHRSVSWYQQTPGQGLQFLFEYFSETQRNKGNFPGRFSGRQFSNSRSEMNVSTLELGDSALYLCASSLGEAGQPQHFGDGTRLSIL.

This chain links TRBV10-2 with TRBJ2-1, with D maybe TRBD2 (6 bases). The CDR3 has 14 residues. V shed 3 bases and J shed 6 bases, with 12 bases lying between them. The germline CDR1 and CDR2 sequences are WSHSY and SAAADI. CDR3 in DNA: TGCGCCAGCAGTGACTCGGCGGAGGGCAATGAGCAGTTCTTC. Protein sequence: CASSDSAEGNEQFF.

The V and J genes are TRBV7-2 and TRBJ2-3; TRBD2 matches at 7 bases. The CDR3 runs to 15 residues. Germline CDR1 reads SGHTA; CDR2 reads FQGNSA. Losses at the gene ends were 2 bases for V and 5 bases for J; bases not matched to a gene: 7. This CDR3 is CASSLSIGGGDTQYF. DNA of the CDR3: TGTGCCAGCAGCTTATCTATCGGCGGGGGAGATACGCAGTATTTT.

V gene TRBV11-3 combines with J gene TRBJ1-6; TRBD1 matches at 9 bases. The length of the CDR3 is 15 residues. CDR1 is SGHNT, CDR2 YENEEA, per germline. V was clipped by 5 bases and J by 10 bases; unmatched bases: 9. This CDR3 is CASSTRQGGGSPLHF. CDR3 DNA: TGTGCCAGCAGCACCCGACAGGGGGGAGGCTCACCCCTCCACTTT.

As DNA, the CDR3 is TGTGCCAGCAGCGTGGCGGCAGAAATCTATGGCTACACCTTC. It translates to CASSVAAEIYGYTF. The rearrangement uses TRBV9 and TRBJ1-2; no definite D call. V was pared by 2 bases and J by 4 bases, with 12 bases between. The CDR3 length is 14 residues. Germline CDR1 SGDLS, CDR2 YYNGEE.

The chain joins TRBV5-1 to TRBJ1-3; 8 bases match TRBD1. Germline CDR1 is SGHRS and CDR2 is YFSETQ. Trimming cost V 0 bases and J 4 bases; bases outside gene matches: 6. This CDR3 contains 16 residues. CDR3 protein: CASSLVQGAGGNTIYF. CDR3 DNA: TGCGCCAGCAGCTTGGTTCAGGGGGCCGGAGGAAACACCATATATTTT. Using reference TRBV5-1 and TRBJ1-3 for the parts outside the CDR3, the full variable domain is KAGVTQTPRYLIKTRGQQVTLSCSPISGHRSVSWYQQTPGQGLQFLFEYFSETQRNKGNFPGRFSGRQFSNSRSEMNVSTLELGDSALYLCASSLVQGAGGNTIYFGEGSWLTVV.

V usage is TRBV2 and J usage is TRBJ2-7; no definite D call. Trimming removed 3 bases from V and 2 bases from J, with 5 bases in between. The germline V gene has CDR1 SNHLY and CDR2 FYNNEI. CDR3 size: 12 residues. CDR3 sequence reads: CASSDATYEQYF. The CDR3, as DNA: TGTGCCAGCAGTGATGCGACCTACGAGCAGTACTTC.

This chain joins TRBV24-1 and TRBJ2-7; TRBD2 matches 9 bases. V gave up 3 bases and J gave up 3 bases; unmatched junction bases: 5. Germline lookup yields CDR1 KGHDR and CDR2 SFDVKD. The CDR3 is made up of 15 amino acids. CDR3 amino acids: CATSDTVAGDYEQYF. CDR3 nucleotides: TGTGCCACCAGTGATACGGTAGCGGGAGACTACGAGCAGTACTTC.

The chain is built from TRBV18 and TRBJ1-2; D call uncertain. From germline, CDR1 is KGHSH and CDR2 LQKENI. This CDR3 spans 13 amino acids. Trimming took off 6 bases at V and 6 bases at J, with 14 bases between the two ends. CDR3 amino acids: CASSRMGEDGYTF. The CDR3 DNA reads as TGTGCCAGCTCCCGGATGGGAGAGGATGGCTACACCTTC. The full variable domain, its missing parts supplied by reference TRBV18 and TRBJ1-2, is NAGVMQNPRHLVRRRGQEARLRCSPMKGHSHVYWYRQLPEEGLKFMVYLQKENIIDESGMPKERFSAEFPKEGPSILRIQQVVRGDSAAYFCASSRMGEDGYTFGSGTRLTVV.

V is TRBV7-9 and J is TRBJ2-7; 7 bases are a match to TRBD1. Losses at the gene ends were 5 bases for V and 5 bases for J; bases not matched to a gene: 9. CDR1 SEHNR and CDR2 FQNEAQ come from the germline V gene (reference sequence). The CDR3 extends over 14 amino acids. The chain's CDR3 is CASSPARGTDEQYF. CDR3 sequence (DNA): TGTGCCAGCAGCCCAGCTCGTGGGACAGACGAGCAGTACTTC. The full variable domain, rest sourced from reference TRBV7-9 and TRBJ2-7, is DTGVSQNPRHKITKRGQNVTFRCDPISEHNRLYWYRQTLGQGPEFLTYFQNEAQLEKSRLLSDRFSAERPKGSFSTLEIQRTEQGDSAMYLCASSPARGTDEQYFGPGTRLTVT.

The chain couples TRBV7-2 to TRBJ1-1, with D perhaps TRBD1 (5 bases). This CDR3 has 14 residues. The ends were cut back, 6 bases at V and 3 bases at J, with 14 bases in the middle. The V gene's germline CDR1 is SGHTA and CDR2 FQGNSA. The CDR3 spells CASRGAGGYTEAFF. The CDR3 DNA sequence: TGTGCCAGCAGAGGGGCCGGGGGATACACTGAAGCTTTCTTT.

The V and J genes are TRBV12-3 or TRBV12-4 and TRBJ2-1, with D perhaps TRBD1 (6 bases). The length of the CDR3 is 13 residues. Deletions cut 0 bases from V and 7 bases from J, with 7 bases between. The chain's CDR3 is CASSLAGANEQFF. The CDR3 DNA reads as TGTGCCAGCAGTTTAGCGGGGGCGAATGAGCAGTTCTTC.

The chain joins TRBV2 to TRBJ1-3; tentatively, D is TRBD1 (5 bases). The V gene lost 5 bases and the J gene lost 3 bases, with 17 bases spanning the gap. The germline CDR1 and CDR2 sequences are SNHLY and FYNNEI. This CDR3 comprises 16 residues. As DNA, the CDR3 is TGTGCCAGCAGTACTCCAGGGATTCGTTATGGAAACACCATATATTTT. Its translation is CASSTPGIRYGNTIYF. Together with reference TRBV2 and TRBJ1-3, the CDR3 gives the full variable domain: EPEVTQTPSHQVTQMGQEVILRCVPISNHLYFYWYRQILGQKVEFLVSFYNNEISEKSEIFDDQFSVERPDGSNFTLKIRSTKLEDSAMYFCASSTPGIRYGNTIYFGEGSWLTVV.

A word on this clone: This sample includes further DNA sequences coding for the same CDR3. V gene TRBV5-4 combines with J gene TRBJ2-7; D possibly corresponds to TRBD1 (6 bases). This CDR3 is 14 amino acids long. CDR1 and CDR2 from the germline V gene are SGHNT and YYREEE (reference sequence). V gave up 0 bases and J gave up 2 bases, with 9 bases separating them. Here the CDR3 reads CASSLDRDPYEQYF. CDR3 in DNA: TGTGCCAGCAGCTTGGACAGGGACCCCTACGAGCAGTACTTC. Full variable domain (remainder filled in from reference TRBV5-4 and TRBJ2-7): ETGVTQSPTHLIKTRGQQVTLRCSSQSGHNTVSWYQQALGQGPQFIFQYYREEENGRGNFPPRFSGLQFPNYSSELNVNALELDDSALYLCASSLDRDPYEQYFGPGTRLTVT.

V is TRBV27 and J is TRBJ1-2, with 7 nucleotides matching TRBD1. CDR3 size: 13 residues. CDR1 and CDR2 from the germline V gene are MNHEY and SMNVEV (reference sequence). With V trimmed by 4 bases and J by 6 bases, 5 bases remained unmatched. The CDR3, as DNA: TGTGCCAGCAGTTGGGATACAGGGGATGGCTACACCTTC. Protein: CASSWDTGDGYTF.

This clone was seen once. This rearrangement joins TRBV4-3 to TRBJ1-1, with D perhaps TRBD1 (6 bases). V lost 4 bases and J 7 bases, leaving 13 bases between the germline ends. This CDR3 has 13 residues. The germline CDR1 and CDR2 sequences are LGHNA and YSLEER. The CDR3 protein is CASSLNRDNEAFF. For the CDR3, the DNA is TGCGCCAGCAGCCTGAACAGGGACAATGAAGCTTTCTTT.

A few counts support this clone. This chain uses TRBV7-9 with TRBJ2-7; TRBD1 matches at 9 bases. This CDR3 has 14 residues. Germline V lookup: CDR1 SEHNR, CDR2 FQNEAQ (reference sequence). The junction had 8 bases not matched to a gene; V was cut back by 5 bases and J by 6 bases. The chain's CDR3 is CASSLWDRAGEQYF. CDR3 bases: TGTGCCAGCAGCCTCTGGGACAGGGCGGGCGAGCAGTACTTC.

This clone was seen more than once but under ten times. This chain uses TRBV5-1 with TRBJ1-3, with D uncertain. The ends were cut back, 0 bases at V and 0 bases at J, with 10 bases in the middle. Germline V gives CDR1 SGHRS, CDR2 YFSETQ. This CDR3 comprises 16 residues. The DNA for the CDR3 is TGCGCCAGCAGCTTGGATGGCCCTTTCTCTGGAAACACCATATATTTT. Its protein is CASSLDGPFSGNTIYF.

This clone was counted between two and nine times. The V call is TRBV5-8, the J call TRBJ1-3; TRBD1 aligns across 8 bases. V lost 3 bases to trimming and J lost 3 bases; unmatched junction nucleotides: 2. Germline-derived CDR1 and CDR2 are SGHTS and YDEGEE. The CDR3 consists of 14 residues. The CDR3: CASSYGQGGNTIYF. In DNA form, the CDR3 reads TGTGCCAGCAGCTACGGACAGGGTGGAAACACCATATATTTT.

As DNA, the CDR3 is TGTGCCAGCAGACTAGCGGGCGCTAGCTCCTACAATGAGCAGTTCTTC. It encodes CASRLAGASSYNEQFF. V gene TRBV2 combines with J gene TRBJ2-1, with 9 bases fitting TRBD2. V was clipped by 6 bases and J by 0 bases; unmatched bases: 6. The V gene's germline CDR1 is SNHLY and CDR2 FYNNEI. The CDR3 extends over 16 amino acids.

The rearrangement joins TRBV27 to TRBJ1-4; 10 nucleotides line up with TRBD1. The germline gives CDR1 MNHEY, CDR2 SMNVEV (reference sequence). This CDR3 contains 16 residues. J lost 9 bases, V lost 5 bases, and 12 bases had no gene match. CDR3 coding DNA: TGTGCCAGCAGTCCTTTCCCGGGACAGGGGTCTCAAAAACTGTTTTTT. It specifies CASSPFPGQGSQKLFF.

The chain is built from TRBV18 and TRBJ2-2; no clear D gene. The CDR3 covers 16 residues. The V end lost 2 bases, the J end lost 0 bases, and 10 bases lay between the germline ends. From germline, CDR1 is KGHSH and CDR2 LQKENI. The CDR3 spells CASSPSRVSNTGELFF. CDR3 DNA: TGTGCCAGCTCACCATCCCGGGTTTCGAACACCGGGGAGCTGTTTTTT.

CDR3 nucleotides: TGTGCCAGCAGCTTAGACAGGGAGAACGAGCAGTACTTC. This codes for CASSLDRENEQYF. This chain joins TRBV7-7 and TRBJ2-7, with D perhaps TRBD1 (6 bases). Germline CDR1 SSHAT, CDR2 FNYEAQ (reference sequence). This CDR3 spans 13 amino acids. Trimming shortened V by 1 base and J by 5 bases, and 9 bases separated the two germline ends.

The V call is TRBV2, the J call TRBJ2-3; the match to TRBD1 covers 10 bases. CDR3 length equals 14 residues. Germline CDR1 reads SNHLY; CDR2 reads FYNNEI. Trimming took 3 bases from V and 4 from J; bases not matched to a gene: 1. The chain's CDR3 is CASSDGQGADTQYF. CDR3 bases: TGTGCCAGCAGTGATGGACAGGGGGCAGATACGCAGTATTTT.